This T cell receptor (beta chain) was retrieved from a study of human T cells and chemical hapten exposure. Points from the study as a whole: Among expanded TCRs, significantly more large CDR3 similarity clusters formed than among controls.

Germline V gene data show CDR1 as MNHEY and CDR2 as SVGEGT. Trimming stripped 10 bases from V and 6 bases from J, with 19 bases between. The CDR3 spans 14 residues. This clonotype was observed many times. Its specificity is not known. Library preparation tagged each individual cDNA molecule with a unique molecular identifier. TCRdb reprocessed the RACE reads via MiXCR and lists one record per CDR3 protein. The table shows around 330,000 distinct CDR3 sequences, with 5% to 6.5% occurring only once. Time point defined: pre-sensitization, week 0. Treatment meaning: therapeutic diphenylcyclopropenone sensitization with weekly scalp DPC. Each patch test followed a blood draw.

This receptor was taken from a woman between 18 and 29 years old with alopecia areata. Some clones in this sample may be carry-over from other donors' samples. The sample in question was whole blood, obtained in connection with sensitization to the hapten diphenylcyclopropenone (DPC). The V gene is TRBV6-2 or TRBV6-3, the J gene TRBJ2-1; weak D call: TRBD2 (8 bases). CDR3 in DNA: TGTGCCACACAGGGGCGGGGGGAGTTCAATGAGCAGTTCTTC. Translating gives CATQGRGEFNEQFF.